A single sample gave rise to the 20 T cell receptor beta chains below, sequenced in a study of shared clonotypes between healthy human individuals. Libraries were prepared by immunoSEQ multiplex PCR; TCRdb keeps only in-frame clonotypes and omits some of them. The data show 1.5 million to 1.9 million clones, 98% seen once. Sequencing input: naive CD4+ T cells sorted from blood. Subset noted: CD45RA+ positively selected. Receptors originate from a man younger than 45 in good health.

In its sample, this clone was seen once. The CDR3 DNA follows: TGTGCCAGCAGCTTGGGAAGTGAAGCTTTCTTT. It translates to CASSLGSEAFF. This rearrangement joins TRBV7-2 to TRBJ1-1; D remains ambiguous. CDR1 and CDR2 from the germline V gene are SGHTA and FQGNSA. Trimming left V 3 bases short and J 7 bases short, with 6 bases between. The CDR3 has 11 amino acids.

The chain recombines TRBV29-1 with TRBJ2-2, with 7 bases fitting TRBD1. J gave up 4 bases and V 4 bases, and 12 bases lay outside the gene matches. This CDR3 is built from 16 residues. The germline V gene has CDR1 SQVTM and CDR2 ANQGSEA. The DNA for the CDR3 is TGCAGCGTTGGCCAAGAACAGGGGATGCGCACCGGGGAGCTGTTTTTT. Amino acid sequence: CSVGQEQGMRTGELFF.

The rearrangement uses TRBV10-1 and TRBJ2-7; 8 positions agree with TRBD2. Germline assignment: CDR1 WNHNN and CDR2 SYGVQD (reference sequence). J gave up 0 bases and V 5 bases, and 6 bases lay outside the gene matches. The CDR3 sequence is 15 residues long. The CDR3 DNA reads TGCGCCAGCAGTAGAGGGAGCGGGGGCTCCTACGAGCAGTACTTC. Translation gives CASSRGSGGSYEQYF.

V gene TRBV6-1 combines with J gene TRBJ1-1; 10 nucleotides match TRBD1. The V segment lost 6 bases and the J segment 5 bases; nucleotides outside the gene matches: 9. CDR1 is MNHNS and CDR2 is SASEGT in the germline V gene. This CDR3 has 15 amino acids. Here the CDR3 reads CASSNRDRGGTEAFF. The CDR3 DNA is TGTGCCAGCAGCAACCGGGACAGGGGTGGTACTGAAGCTTTCTTT.

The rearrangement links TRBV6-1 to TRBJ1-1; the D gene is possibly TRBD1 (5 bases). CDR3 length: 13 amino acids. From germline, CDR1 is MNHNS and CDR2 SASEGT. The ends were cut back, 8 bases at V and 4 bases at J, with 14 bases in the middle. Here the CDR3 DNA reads TGTGCCAGCCGGGTTATGGGGACCACTGAAGCTTTCTTT. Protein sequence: CASRVMGTTEAFF.

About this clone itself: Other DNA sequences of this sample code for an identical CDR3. CDR3 sequence: CASSPPTNTGELFF. The CDR3 DNA reads as TGTGCCAGCTCACCACCAACGAACACCGGGGAGCTGTTTTTT. This rearrangement joins TRBV18 to TRBJ2-2; D uncertain. This CDR3 has 14 residues. V lost 0 bases and J lost 0, with 2 bases in between. Germline loops: CDR1 KGHSH, CDR2 LQKENI.

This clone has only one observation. Here the CDR3 DNA reads TGTGCCAGCAGTTACAATGGACTAGCCTTGGTAGATACGCAGTATTTT. Encoded protein: CASSYNGLALVDTQYF. The V and J genes are TRBV6-6 and TRBJ2-3, with 8 bases lining up with TRBD2. This CDR3 has 16 amino acids. Germline-derived CDR1 and CDR2 are MNHNY and SVGAGI (reference sequence). J gave up 5 bases and V 2 bases, and 9 bases lay outside the gene matches.

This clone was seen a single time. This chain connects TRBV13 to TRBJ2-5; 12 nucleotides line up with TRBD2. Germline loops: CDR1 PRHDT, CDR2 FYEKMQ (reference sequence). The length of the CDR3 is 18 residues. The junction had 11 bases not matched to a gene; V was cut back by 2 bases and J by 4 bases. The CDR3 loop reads CASSLLGETSGSSETQYF. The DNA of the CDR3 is TGTGCCAGCAGCTTACTGGGCGAGACTAGCGGGAGCTCAGAGACCCAGTACTTC.

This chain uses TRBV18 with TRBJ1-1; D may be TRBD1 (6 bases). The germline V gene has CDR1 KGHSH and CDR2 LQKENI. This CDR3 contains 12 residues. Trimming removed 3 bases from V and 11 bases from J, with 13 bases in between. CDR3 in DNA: TGTGCCAGCTCACCCGGACAGTTATGGGCTTTCTTT. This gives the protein CASSPGQLWAFF.

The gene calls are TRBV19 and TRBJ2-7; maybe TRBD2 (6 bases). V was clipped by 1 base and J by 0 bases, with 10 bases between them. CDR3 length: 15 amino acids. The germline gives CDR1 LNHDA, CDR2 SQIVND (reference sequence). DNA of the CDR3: TGTGCCAGTAGTATAGGGCGGGGAGACTCCTACGAGCAGTACTTC. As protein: CASSIGRGDSYEQYF.

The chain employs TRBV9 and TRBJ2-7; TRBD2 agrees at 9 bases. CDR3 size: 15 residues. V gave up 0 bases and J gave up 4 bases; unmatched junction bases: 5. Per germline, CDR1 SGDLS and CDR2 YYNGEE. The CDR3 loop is CASSVDSGSFYEQYF. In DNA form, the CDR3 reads TGTGCCAGCAGCGTAGATAGCGGGAGTTTTTACGAGCAGTACTTC.

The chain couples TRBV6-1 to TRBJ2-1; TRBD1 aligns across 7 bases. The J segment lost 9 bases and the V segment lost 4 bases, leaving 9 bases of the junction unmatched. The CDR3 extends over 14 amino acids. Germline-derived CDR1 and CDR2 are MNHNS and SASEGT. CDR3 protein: CASSVLDRRTEQFF. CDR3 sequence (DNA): TGTGCCAGCAGTGTCTTGGACAGGCGAACTGAGCAGTTCTTC.

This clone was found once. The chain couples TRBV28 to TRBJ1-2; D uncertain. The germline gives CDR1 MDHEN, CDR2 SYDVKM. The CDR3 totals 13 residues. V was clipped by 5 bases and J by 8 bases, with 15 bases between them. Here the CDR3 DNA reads TGTGCCAGCAGTCTTATAGACTTGGAGGGCTACACCTTC. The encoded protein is CASSLIDLEGYTF.

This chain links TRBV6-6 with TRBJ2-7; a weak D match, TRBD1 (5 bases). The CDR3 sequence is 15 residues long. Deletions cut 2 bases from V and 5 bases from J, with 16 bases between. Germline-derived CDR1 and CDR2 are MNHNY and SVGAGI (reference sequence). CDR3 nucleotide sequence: TGTGCCAGCAGTTACCCGCTAGGGGAATTGAACGAGCAGTACTTC. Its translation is CASSYPLGELNEQYF.

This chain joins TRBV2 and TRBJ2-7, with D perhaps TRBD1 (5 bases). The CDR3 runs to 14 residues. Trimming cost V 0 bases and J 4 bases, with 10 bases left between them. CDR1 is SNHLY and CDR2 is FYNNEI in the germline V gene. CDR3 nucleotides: TGTGCCAGCAGTGAAGCGGGGCGTAATTACGAGCAGTACTTC. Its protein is CASSEAGRNYEQYF.

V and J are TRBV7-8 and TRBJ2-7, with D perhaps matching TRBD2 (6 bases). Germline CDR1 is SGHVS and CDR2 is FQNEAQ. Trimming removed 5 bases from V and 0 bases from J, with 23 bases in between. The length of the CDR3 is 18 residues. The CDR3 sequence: CASSPSRVGGKSSYEQYF. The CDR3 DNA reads TGTGCCAGCAGCCCGTCCCGGGTGGGCGGGAAGAGCTCCTACGAGCAGTACTTC. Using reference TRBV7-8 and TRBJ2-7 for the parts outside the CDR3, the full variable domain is GAGVSQSPRYKVAKRGQDVALRCDPISGHVSLFWYQQALGQGPEFLTYFQNEAQLDKSGLPSDRFFAERPEGSVSTLKIQRTQQEDSAVYLCASSPSRVGGKSSYEQYFGPGTRLTVT.

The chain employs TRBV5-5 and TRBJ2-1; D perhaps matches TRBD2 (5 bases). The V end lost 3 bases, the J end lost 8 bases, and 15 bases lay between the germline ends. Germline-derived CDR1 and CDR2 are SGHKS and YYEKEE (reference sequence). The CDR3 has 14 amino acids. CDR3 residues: CASSYPTRADEQFF. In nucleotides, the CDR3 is TGTGCCAGCAGCTACCCCACTAGGGCCGATGAGCAGTTCTTC. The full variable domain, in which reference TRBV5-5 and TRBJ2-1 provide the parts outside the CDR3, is DAGVTQSPTHLIKTRGQQVTLRCSPISGHKSVSWYQQVLGQGPQFIFQYYEKEERGRGNFPDRFSARQFPNYSSELNVNALLLGDSALYLCASSYPTRADEQFFGPGTRLTVL.

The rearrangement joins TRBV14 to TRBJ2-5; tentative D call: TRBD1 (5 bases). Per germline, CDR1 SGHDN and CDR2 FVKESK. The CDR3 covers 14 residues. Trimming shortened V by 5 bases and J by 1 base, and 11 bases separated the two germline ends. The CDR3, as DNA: TGTGCCAGCAGCTCCCGACAGCCCCAAGAGACCCAGTACTTC. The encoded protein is CASSSRQPQETQYF.

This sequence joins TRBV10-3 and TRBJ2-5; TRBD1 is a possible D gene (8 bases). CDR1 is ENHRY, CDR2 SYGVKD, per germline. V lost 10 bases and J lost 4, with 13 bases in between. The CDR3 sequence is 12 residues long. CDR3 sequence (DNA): TGTGCCACAAACAGGGGGGGAGAGACCCAGTACTTC. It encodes CATNRGGETQYF.

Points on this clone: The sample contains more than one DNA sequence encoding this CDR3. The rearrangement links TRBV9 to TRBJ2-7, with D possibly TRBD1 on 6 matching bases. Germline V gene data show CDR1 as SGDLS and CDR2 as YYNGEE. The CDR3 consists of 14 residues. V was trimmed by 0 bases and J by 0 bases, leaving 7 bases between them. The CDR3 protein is CASSVGDTSYEQYF. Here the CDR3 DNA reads TGTGCCAGCAGCGTAGGGGACACCTCCTACGAGCAGTACTTC. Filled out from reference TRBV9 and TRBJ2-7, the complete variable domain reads DSGVTQTPKHLITATGQRVTLRCSPRSGDLSVYWYQQSLDQGLQFLIQYYNGEERAKGNILERFSAQQFPDLHSELNLSSLELGDSALYFCASSVGDTSYEQYFGPGTRLTVT.